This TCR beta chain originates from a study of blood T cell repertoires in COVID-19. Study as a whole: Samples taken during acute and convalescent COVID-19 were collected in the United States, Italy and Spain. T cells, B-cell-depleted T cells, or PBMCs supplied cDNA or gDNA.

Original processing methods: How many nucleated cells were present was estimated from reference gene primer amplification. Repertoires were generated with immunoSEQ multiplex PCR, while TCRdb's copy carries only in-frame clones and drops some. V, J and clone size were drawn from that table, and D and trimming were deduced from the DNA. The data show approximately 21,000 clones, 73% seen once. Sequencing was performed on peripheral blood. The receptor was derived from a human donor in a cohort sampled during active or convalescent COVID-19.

The DNA of the CDR3 is TGTGCCAGTAGTCGATCGGGGGCCTACAATGAGCAGTTCTTC. Its translation: CASSRSGAYNEQFF. The chain uses TRBV19 and TRBJ2-1, with a tentative D call TRBD2 (6 bases). CDR3 length: 14 amino acids. CDR1 is LNHDA and CDR2 is SQIVND in the germline V gene (reference sequence). Deletions cut 5 bases from V and 2 bases from J, with 10 bases between.